This TCR beta chain was sequenced for a study of T cells in Graves' hyperthyroidism and ophthalmopathy. RNA transcripts yielded amplified TCR beta CDR3 regions. An initial round of RT-PCR targeting the TCR CDR3 relied on the HTBI primer set. TCRdb re-analysed the multiplex PCR reads in MiXCR, keeping a single row per CDR3 protein. The table shows a few hundred thousand distinct CDR3 sequences, with under 15% occurring only once. This clonotype was seen repeatedly, ten times or more. With 5 bases removed from V and 2 bases from J, the gap between germline ends came to 19 bases. Per germline, CDR1 SGHAT and CDR2 FQNNGV. This CDR3 has 17 amino acids. Diagnosis of hyperthyroidism was new in patients aged 18 to 65, and its duration was under 2 months. Patients were excluded because of uncontrolled infection, other autoimmune disease, pregnancy or lactation. Diagnostic decisions used clinical symptoms, serum thyroxine and TRAb, thyroid ultrasound and orbital computed tomography.

The source material was blood. V is TRBV11-2 and J is TRBJ2-1; maybe TRBD2 (6 bases). This TCR came from a woman between 18 and 29 years old with Graves' hyperthyroidism. CDR3 residues: CASSPTRGTSTYNEQFF. The CDR3 coding sequence is TGTGCCAGCAGCCCAACGCGCGGGACTTCAACCTACAATGAGCAGTTCTTC.